The rows below give T cell receptor beta chains drawn from one sample of a study of Graves' ophthalmopathy and Graves' hyperthyroidism. TCRdb redid the calling of the multiplex PCR reads with MiXCR, one entry per CDR3 protein. Found here are about 550,000 distinct CDR3 sequences, 35% to 40% of them singletons; the top ten hold around 4.6%. Material: peripheral blood or thyroid tissue (not recorded which). The receptor source for this set is an adult man with Graves' hyperthyroidism. The CDR3 runs from the conserved cysteine through the conserved F or W. A D gene is named only where the DNA matches it firmly. Rows may omit the clone size; those that give it use once, few, many or a size class.

clone size,V gene,J gene,D gene,CDR3 DNA,CDR3 protein
-,TRBV7-9,TRBJ2-3,-,TGTGCCAGCAGCCTTTCTAGCACAGATACGCAGTATTTT,CASSLSSTDTQYF
few,TRBV5-1,TRBJ2-7,-,TGCGCCAGCAGCTTGGCGGGGATCTCCTACGAGCAGTACTTC,CASSLAGISYEQYF
many,TRBV10-3,TRBJ2-7,-,TGTGCCATCAGAGAAACGGTTTCGAGCTCCTACGAGCAGTACTTC,CAIRETVSSSYEQYF
-,TRBV29-1,TRBJ1-1,-,TGCAGTGCTAGCGGCCCCAGGGTTACTCACACTGAAGCTTTCTTT,CSASGPRVTHTEAFF
few,TRBV12-3/TRBV12-4,TRBJ1-4,-,TGTGCCAGCATGTCTCTCCGAGGGTTTGCTAATGAAAAACTGTTTTTT,CASMSLRGFANEKLFF
many,TRBV10-2,TRBJ1-1,-,TGCGCCAGCAGTGAGTCTTGGGGTATGAACACTGAAGCTTTCTTT,CASSESWGMNTEAFF
-,TRBV7-4,TRBJ2-1,-,TGTGCCAGCAGCGGGGGGACGGGCTACAATGAGCAGTTCTTC,CASSGGTGYNEQFF
many,TRBV12-3/TRBV12-4,TRBJ1-2,-,TGTGCCAGCAGTTTGCAGGCTGGCTATGGCTACACCTTC,CASSLQAGYGYTF
-,TRBV20-1,TRBJ2-7,-,TGCAGTGCTAGTCCGAGGGCAGCGCCCTACGAGCAGTACTTC,CSASPRAAPYEQYF
many,TRBV10-3,TRBJ2-7,TRBD1,TGTGCCATCAGCACAGGGGGCGAATCCTACGAGCAGTACTTC,CAISTGGESYEQYF
many,TRBV7-3,TRBJ1-6,-,TGTGCCAGCAGCTTATACTCTGTGGATTCACCCCTCCACTTT,CASSLYSVDSPLHF
once,TRBV13,TRBJ2-3,-,TGTGCCAGCAGCTTGGGCAGGGCTGGAGCAGATACGCAGTATTTT,CASSLGRAGADTQYF
-,TRBV7-2,TRBJ2-7,TRBD2,TGTGCCAGCAGCCAAGAGGCTAGCGGGTATAGCTCCTACGAGCAGTACTTC,CASSQEASGYSSYEQYF
-,TRBV12-3/TRBV12-4,TRBJ1-5,-,TGTGCCAGCGCATCCCGGAGGGGGGATCAGCCCCAGCATTTT,CASASRRGDQPQHF
many,TRBV6-5,TRBJ2-5,-,TGTGCCAGCAGTGTCCTTTATCTGGAGACCCAGTACTTC,CASSVLYLETQYF
-,TRBV6-6,TRBJ2-7,-,TGTGCCAGCAGTTACGGAGACCTCTCCTACGAGCAGTACTTC,CASSYGDLSYEQYF
-,TRBV7-2,TRBJ2-5,TRBD1,TGTGCCAGCAGTCCATTCCCGGGACAGGGGGTCCAAGAGACCCAGTACTTC,CASSPFPGQGVQETQYF
many,TRBV11-3,TRBJ2-7,-,TGTGCCAGCAGCTTGTTGCGAACATCCTACGAGCAGTACTTC,CASSLLRTSYEQYF
many,TRBV10-3,TRBJ2-2,TRBD1,TGTGCCATCCCCCGGGACAGGGGTTCCGGGGAGCTGTTTTTT,CAIPRDRGSGELFF
many,TRBV19,TRBJ1-2,-,TGTGCCAGTCGACATGAAGGAAACTATGGCTACACCTTC,CASRHEGNYGYTF
-,TRBV2,TRBJ2-2,-,TGTGCCAGCCTCCTCGACTCCGGGGAGCTGTTTTTT,CASLLDSGELFF
-,TRBV29-1,TRBJ2-5,-,TGCAGCGTTGGGGGGGGCCATGAGACCCAGTACTTC,CSVGGGHETQYF
-,TRBV30,TRBJ1-4,-,TGTGCCTGGAGTGTACTGGACAAGGGAAAACTGTTTTTT,CAWSVLDKGKLFF
-,TRBV5-1,TRBJ1-6,-,TGCGCCAGCAGCTTGGTATCGGGTACGAATTCACCCCTCCACTTT,CASSLVSGTNSPLHF
many,TRBV19,TRBJ2-7,TRBD1,TGTGCCAGTACCTCCGGACAGGGGAGCTCCTACGAGCAGTACTTC,CASTSGQGSSYEQYF
-,TRBV6-5,TRBJ2-5,-,TGTGCCAGCAGCCCCCCTCTCTGGCCGGGGTTGAAAGAGACCCAGTACTTC,CASSPPLWPGLKETQYF
many,TRBV11-2,TRBJ2-7,-,TGTGCCAGCAGCTTAGCGGCAGGGTACTCCTACGAGCAGTACTTC,CASSLAAGYSYEQYF
once,TRBV7-9,TRBJ1-5,-,TGTGCCAGCAGCATCGACGGTACCAATCAGCCCCAGCATTTT,CASSIDGTNQPQHF
many,TRBV5-8,TRBJ2-5,TRBD1,TGTGCCAGCAGTTTCGACCGGGTCAGGGGGCAAGAGACCCAGTACTTC,CASSFDRVRGQETQYF
many,TRBV11-2,TRBJ1-4,TRBD1,TGTGCCAGCAGTCCCGACAGGGGGAGTGAAAAACTGTTTTTT,CASSPDRGSEKLFF
-,TRBV21-1,TRBJ2-7,-,TGTGCCAGCAGCACAGGGGGTTCATCCTACGAGCAGCACTTC,CASSTGGSSYEQHF
many,TRBV10-3,TRBJ1-1,-,TGTGCCATCAGTGAGAATAGGGGGGGAAGCACTGAAGCTTTCTTT,CAISENRGGSTEAFF
many,TRBV11-1,TRBJ1-1,-,TGTGCCAGCAGTTGGGTGGGCACTGAAGCTTTCTTT,CASSWVGTEAFF
few,TRBV5-1,TRBJ2-7,-,TGCGCCAGCAGCTTGGCCACGATCCCGCGGGGCGGCGAGCAGTACTTC,CASSLATIPRGGEQYF
-,TRBV7-9,TRBJ1-2,TRBD1,TGTGCCAGCAGCTCGATAGGGGGGACAGGAGGGCGTCGAAATGGCTACACCTTC,CASSSIGGTGGRRNGYTF
-,TRBV7-2,TRBJ2-5,TRBD2,TGTGCCAGCAGCGATAGACTAGCGGGGGGGCCAAAGACCCTGTACTTC,CASSDRLAGGPKTLYF
few,TRBV14,TRBJ1-1,-,TGTGCCAGCAGCCAAGCGAGGGCGAGCACTGAAGCTTTCTTT,CASSQARASTEAFF
few,TRBV12-3/TRBV12-4,TRBJ2-2,TRBD2,TGTGCCAGCAGTTTAGGGGGACGCGGGGGGGGCGTTGGCGGGGAGCTGTTTTTT,CASSLGGRGGGVGGELFF
few,TRBV2,TRBJ2-7,-,TGTGCCAGCAAGGGCTACGCAGACAACAATGAGCAGTACTTC,CASKGYADNNEQYF
many,TRBV6-1,TRBJ1-4,-,TGTGCCAGCGAACAGGGCTTGGGAGGTGAAAAACTGTTTTTT,CASEQGLGGEKLFF
-,TRBV7-9,TRBJ2-5,-,TGTGCCAGCAGTTCGGACAGCCAAGGGACCCAGTACTTC,CASSSDSQGTQYF
few,TRBV28,TRBJ1-1,-,TGTGCCAGCAGTGTCCCCAGCACTGAAGCTTTCTTT,CASSVPSTEAFF